This T cell receptor (beta chain) was obtained from a study of blood T cell repertoires in COVID-19. Study summary: Nucleic acid was either cDNA or gDNA, and it came from T cells, B-cell-depleted T cells, or PBMCs.

Produced via immunoSEQ multiplex PCR; TCRdb's table is partial and in-frame only. The sample lists some 400,000 clones, over 65% occurring once. The CDR3 runs to 14 residues. Trimming cost V 5 bases and J 11 bases; bases outside gene matches: 7. Germline CDR1 MNHEY, CDR2 SVGAGI. The source material was peripheral blood. The clonotype comes from a human donor with acute or convalescent COVID-19. The donor label of this sample is uncertain. The chain employs TRBV6-5 and TRBJ1-6, with 9 nucleotides matching TRBD1. The CDR3 DNA follows: TGTGCCAGCAGTACCGGGACAGGGCCAACACCCCTCCACTTT. As protein: CASSTGTGPTPLHF.